This passage covers 9 T cell receptor beta chains from one sample sequenced in a study of T cell responses to AZD1222 COVID-19 vaccine. TCRdb's copy holds only in-frame clones and misses some; the assay was immunoSEQ multiplex PCR. The sample holds under 150,000 clones, roughly 80% seen once. Sequences were derived from peripheral blood, sampled on day 0 of MenACWY control vaccination. These receptors all stem from an adult in good health.

The chain has TRBV7-2 and TRBJ1-1; D uncertain. V lost 6 bases, J lost 5 bases, and 13 bases lay in between. The CDR3 covers 13 residues. Germline V gene lookup returns CDR1 SGHTA and CDR2 FQGNSA. The CDR3 loop is CASRNDGVTEAFF. The CDR3 DNA reads TGTGCCAGCAGGAACGACGGGGTTACTGAAGCTTTCTTT.

The V call is TRBV6-4, the J call TRBJ1-1; D call uncertain. The CDR3 has 10 residues. Germline V gives CDR1 MRHNA, CDR2 SNTAGT. V lost 7 bases and J 4 bases, leaving 4 bases between the germline ends. CDR3 nucleotides: TGTGCCAGCATTGTCACTGAAGCTTTCTTT. This encodes CASIVTEAFF.

The chain is built from TRBV28 and TRBJ1-2; 9 bases map to TRBD1. Looked up from germline, CDR1 is MDHEN and CDR2 is SYDVKM. This CDR3 region has 15 residues. J lost 7 bases, V lost 6 bases, and 12 bases had no gene match. The CDR3 nucleotides read TGTGCCAGCAGCCCCATACAGGGGGCGATGGGTGGCTACACCTTC. Encoded protein: CASSPIQGAMGGYTF.

This clone occurred a few times. The chain combines TRBV11-1 with TRBJ1-3; perhaps TRBD1 as D (6 bases). V was trimmed by 5 bases and J by 2 bases, leaving 13 bases between them. The CDR3 loop spans 15 amino acids. CDR1 and CDR2 (germline): SGHAT, FQDESV (reference sequence). The CDR3 DNA reads TGTGCCAGCAGCGTGGGGGCAGGTCCTGGAAACACCATATATTTT. This sequence encodes CASSVGAGPGNTIYF.

This clone was picked up a small number of times. The rearrangement links TRBV2 to TRBJ1-1; D is ambiguous. Germline assignment: CDR1 SNHLY and CDR2 FYNNEI. Trimming took off 4 bases at V and 1 base at J, with 10 bases between the two ends. This CDR3 region has 14 residues. CDR3 DNA sequence: TGTGCCAGCAGTGGGGTCTATAGGAACACTGAAGCTTTCTTT. Translation: CASSGVYRNTEAFF.

The chain carries TRBV16 and TRBJ2-1, with 7 positions matching TRBD2. Germline CDR1 reads KGHSY; CDR2 reads FQNENV. The CDR3 consists of 14 residues. Germline trimming cut 5 bases from V and 3 bases from J; bases unmatched to any gene: 4. The CDR3 DNA is TGTGCCAGCAGCTTGCGGGGGATCTACAATGAGCAGTTCTTC. It encodes CASSLRGIYNEQFF. The complete variable domain, with remaining parts taken from reference TRBV16 and TRBJ2-1, reads GEEVAQTPKHLVRGEGQKAKLYCAPIKGHSYVFWYQQVLKNEFKFLISFQNENVFDETGMPKERFSAKCLPNSPCSLEIQATKLEDSAVYFCASSLRGIYNEQFFGPGTRLTVL.

The CDR3 here is CASSQATSGGTGELFF. CDR3 DNA: TGTGCCAGCAGCCAGGCGACTAGCGGGGGTACCGGGGAGCTGTTTTTT. This rearrangement joins TRBV3-1 (or the pseudogene TRBV3-2) to TRBJ2-2, with 12 positions matching TRBD2. Unmatched junction bases numbered 4, after V lost 3 bases and J lost 5 bases. CDR1 LGHDT and CDR2 YNNKEL come from the germline V gene (reference sequence). The CDR3 spans 16 residues.

This chain joins TRBV5-4 and TRBJ2-7; TRBD2 aligns across 14 bases. Germline lookup yields CDR1 SGHNT and CDR2 YYREEE (reference sequence). This CDR3 has 16 amino acids. The V and J ends lost 4 bases and 3 bases, in that order; junction bases with no gene match: 6. DNA for the CDR3: TGTGCCAGCAGCCCGGGGACTAGCGGGGGCCGCTACGAGCAGTACTTC. Translation gives CASSPGTSGGRYEQYF.

This clone was observed a single time. V is TRBV5-1 and J is TRBJ1-4; D is perhaps TRBD1 (5 bases). The germline V gene encodes CDR1 SGHRS and CDR2 YFSETQ. Trimming cost V 0 bases and J 0 bases, with 9 bases left between them. The CDR3 is made up of 16 amino acids. CDR3 nucleotides: TGCGCCAGCAGCTTGGATGGGGGGGCAACTAATGAAAAACTGTTTTTT. It yields the protein CASSLDGGATNEKLFF.